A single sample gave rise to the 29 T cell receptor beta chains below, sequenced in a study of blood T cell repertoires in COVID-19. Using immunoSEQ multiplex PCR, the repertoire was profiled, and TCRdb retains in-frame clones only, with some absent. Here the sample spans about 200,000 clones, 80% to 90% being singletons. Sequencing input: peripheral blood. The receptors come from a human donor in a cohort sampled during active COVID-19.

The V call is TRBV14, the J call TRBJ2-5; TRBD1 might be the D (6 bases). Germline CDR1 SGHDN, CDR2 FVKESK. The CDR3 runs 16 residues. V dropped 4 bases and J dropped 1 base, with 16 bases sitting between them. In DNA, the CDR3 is TGTGCCAGCAGCCTACAGGGCGTTGGGGCCCAAGAGACCCAGTACTTC. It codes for CASSLQGVGAQETQYF.

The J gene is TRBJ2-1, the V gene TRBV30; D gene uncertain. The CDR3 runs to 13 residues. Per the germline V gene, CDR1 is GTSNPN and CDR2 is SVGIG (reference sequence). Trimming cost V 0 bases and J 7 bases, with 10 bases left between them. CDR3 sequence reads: CAWSVGGRNEQFF. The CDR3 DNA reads TGTGCCTGGAGTGTCGGCGGTAGGAATGAGCAGTTCTTC.

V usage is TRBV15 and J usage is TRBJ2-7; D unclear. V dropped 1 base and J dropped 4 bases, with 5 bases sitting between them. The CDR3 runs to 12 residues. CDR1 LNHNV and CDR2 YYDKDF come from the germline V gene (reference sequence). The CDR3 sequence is CATSRGSYEQYF. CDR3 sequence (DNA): TGTGCCACCAGCAGAGGCAGTTACGAGCAGTACTTC.

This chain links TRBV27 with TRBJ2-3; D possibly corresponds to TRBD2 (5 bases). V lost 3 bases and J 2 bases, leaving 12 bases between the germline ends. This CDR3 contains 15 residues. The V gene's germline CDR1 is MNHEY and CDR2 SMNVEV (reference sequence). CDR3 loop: CASSFGPGSTDTQYF. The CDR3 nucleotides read TGTGCCAGCAGTTTTGGCCCGGGGTCCACAGATACGCAGTATTTT.

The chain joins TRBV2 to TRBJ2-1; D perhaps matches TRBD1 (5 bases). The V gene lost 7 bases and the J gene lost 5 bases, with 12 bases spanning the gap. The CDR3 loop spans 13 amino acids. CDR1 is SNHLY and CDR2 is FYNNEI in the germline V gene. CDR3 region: CASNQGWNNEQFF. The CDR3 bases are TGTGCCAGCAACCAGGGATGGAACAATGAGCAGTTCTTC.

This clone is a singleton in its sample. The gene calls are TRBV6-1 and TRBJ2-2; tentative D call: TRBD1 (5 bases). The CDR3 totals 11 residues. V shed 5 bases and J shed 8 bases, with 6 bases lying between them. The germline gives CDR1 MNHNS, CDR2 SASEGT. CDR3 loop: CASSYRGELFF. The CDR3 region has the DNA TGTGCCAGCAGTTACAGGGGGGAGCTGTTTTTT.

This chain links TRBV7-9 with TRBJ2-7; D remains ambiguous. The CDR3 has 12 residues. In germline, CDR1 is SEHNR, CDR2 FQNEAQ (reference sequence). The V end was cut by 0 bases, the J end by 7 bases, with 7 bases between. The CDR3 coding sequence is TGTGCCAGCAGCTTAGCGCTGCGGGAGCAGTACTTC. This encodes CASSLALREQYF.

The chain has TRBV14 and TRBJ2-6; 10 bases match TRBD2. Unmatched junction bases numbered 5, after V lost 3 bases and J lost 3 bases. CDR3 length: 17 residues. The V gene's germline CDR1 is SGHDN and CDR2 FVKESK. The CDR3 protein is CASSHRLAGVGANVLTF. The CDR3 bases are TGTGCCAGCAGCCATCGGCTAGCGGGAGTTGGGGCCAACGTCCTGACTTTC.

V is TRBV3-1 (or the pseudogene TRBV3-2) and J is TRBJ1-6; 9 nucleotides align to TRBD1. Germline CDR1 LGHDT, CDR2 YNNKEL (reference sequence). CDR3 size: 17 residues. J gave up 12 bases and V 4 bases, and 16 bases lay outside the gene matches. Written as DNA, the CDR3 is TGTGCCAGCAGCCTCAAGATATTAAGGGACAGGGTTAGACCCCTCCACTTT. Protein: CASSLKILRDRVRPLHF.

CDR3 loop: CSASNNEQFF. The CDR3 DNA sequence: TGCAGTGCTAGCAACAATGAGCAGTTCTTC. The rearrangement uses TRBV20-1 and TRBJ2-1, with D uncertain. The germline V gene encodes CDR1 DFQATT and CDR2 SNEGSKA (reference sequence). The CDR3 sequence is 10 residues long. V dropped 3 bases and J dropped 5 bases, with 2 bases sitting between them.

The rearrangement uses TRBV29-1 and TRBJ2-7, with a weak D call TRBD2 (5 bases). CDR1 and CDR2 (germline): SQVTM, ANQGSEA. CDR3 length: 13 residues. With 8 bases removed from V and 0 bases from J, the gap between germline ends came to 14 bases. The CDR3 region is CSITPGISYEQYF. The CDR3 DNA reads TGCAGCATAACACCCGGGATCTCCTACGAGCAGTACTTC.

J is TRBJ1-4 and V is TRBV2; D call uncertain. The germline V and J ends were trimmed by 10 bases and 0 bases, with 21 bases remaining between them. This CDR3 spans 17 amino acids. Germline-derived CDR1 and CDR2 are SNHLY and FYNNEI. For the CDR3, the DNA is TGTGCCACCAAGGATATGTGGGGAGCCGCAACTAATGAAAAACTGTTTTTT. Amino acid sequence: CATKDMWGAATNEKLFF.

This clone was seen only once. CDR3 DNA: TGTGCCAGCAGCGGGCGGGACAGATCAGTGGAGCAGTACTTC. It encodes CASSGRDRSVEQYF. The chain uses TRBV21-1 and TRBJ2-7; TRBD1, the D gene given by the table, was not confirmed from the DNA. TRBV21-1 is reported as a pseudogene. The length of the CDR3 is 14 residues.

In DNA form, the CDR3 reads TGTGCCAGCGGACCATTTAGCGGATTGGAACTGGAAGGCGAGCAGTACTTC. Residues: CASGPFSGLELEGEQYF. The rearrangement joins TRBV28 to TRBJ2-7; weak D call: TRBD2 (6 bases). Trimming removed 8 bases at V and 6 bases at J, with 29 bases between. This CDR3 is built from 17 residues. CDR1 is MDHEN and CDR2 is SYDVKM in the germline V gene.

The CDR3 loop is CASKDPGSGDYEQYF. The CDR3 nucleotides read TGTGCCAGCAAGGACCCGGGGAGCGGGGACTACGAGCAGTACTTC. The rearrangement links TRBV19 to TRBJ2-7; 7 nucleotides agree with TRBD2. The V and J ends lost 9 bases and 3 bases, in that order; junction bases with no gene match: 14. The CDR3 covers 15 residues. The germline V gene has CDR1 LNHDA and CDR2 SQIVND (reference sequence).

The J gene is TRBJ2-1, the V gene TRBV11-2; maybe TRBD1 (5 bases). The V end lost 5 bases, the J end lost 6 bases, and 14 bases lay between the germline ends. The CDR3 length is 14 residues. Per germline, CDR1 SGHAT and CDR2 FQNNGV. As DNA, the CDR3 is TGTGCCAGCAGCCCGCGGTGGGGCGGCAATGAGCAGTTCTTC. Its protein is CASSPRWGGNEQFF.

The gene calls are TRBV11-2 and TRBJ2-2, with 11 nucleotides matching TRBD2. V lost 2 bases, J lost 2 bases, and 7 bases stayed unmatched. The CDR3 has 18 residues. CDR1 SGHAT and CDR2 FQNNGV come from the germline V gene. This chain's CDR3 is CASSLSLGLAGNTGELFF. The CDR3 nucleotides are TGTGCCAGCAGCTTATCTCTTGGACTAGCGGGCAACACCGGGGAGCTGTTTTTT.

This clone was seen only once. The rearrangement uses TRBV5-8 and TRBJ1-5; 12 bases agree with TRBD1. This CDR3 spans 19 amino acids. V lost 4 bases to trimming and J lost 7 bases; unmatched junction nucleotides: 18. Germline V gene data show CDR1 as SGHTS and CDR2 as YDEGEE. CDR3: CASSLTGWGTGGLGQPQHF. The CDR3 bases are TGTGCCAGCAGCCTCACGGGTTGGGGGACAGGGGGCCTGGGCCAGCCCCAGCATTTT.

CDR3 sequence (DNA): TGTGCCACCAGTGATTTGAGGCGACTAGCGGGGGTGACAGATACGCAGTATTTT. Its translation is CATSDLRRLAGVTDTQYF. V is TRBV24-1 and J is TRBJ2-3, with TRBD2 identical over 12 bases. Germline CDR1 reads KGHDR; CDR2 reads SFDVKD. The CDR3 sequence is 18 residues long. After removal of 0 bases from V and 3 bases from J, the junction contained 6 bases not matched to a gene.

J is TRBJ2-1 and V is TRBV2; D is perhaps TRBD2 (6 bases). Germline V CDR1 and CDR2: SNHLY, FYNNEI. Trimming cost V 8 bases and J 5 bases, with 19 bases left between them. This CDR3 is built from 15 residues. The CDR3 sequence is CASGGRLAKNNEQFF. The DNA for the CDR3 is TGTGCCAGCGGAGGACGGCTAGCGAAAAACAATGAGCAGTTCTTC.

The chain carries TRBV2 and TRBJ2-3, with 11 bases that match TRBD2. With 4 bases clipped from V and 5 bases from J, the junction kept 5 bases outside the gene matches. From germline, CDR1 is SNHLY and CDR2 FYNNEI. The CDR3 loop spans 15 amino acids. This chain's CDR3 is CASSVAGGRGDTQYF. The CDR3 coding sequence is TGTGCCAGCAGTGTAGCGGGAGGGAGAGGAGATACGCAGTATTTT. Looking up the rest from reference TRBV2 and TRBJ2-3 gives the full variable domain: EPEVTQTPSHQVTQMGQEVILRCVPISNHLYFYWYRQILGQKVEFLVSFYNNEISEKSEIFDDQFSVERPDGSNFTLKIRSTKLEDSAMYFCASSVAGGRGDTQYFGPGTRLTVL.

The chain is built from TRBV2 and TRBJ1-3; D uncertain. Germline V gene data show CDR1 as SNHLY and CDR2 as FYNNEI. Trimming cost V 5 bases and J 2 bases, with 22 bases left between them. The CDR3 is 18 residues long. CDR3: CASSLKRPGSVTGNTIYF. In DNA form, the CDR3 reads TGTGCCAGCAGTCTTAAGCGTCCCGGGTCCGTCACTGGAAACACCATATATTTT.

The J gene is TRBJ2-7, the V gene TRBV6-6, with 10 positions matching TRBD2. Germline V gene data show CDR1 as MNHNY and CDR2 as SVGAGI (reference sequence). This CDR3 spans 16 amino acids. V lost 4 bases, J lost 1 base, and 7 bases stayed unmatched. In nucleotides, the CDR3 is TGTGCCAGCAGTTCCTCTCCTAGCGGGAGATCCTACGAGCAGTACTTC. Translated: CASSSSPSGRSYEQYF.

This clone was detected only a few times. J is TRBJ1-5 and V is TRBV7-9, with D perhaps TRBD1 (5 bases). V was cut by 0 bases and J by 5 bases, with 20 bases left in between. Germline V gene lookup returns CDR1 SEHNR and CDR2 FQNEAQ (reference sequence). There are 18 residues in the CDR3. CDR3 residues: CASSLAALGRGSHQPQHF. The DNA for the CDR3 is TGTGCCAGCAGCTTAGCCGCCCTGGGTAGGGGTTCCCATCAGCCCCAGCATTTT.

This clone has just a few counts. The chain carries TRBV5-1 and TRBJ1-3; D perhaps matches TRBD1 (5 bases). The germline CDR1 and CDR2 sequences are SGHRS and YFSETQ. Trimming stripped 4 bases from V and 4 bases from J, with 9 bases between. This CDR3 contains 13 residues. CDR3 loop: CASSAGNGNTIYF. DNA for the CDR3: TGCGCCAGCAGCGCAGGGAACGGAAACACCATATATTTT.

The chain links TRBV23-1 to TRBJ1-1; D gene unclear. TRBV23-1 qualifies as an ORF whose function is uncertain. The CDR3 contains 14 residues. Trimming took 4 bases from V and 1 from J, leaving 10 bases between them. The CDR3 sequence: CASSPGSGNTEAFF. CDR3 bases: TGCGCCAGCAGTCCCGGGTCGGGGAACACTGAAGCTTTCTTT.

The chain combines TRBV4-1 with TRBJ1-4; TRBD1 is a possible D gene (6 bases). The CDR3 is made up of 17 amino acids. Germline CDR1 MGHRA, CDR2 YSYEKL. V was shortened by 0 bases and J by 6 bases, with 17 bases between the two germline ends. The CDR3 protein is CASSQDRGFRGDEKLFF. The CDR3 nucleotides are TGCGCCAGCAGCCAAGATAGGGGGTTTCGGGGGGATGAAAAACTGTTTTTT.

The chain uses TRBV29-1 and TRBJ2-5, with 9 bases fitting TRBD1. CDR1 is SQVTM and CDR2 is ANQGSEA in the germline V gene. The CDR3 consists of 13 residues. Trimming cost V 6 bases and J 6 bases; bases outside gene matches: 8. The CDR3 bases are TGCAGCGTGGGGCGGACAGGGGTGAAGACCCAGTACTTC. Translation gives CSVGRTGVKTQYF.

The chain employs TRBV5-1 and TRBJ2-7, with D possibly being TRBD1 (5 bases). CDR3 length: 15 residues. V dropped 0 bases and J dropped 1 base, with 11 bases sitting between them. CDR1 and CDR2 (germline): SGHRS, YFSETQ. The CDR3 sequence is CASSLVGVGSYEQYF. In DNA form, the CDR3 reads TGCGCCAGCAGCTTGGTAGGGGTAGGGTCCTACGAGCAGTACTTC.